This TCR beta chain was obtained from a study of OX40 agonist ivuxolimab in advanced cancers. Study information: Of mixed ages from about 23 to 79 and averaging approximately 60 years, the group was approximately 84% male. Prior anti-PD-1, anti-PD-L1 or anti-CTLA-4 therapy did not bar entry, and approximately 40% had some.

Concerning this clone: Its specificity is not known.

Findings and caveats of the study: At 0.1 to 3.0 mg/kg and by week 6, clonal expansion occurred in CD4+ and CD8+ blood T cells.

Libraries were prepared by immunoSEQ multiplex PCR; TCRdb keeps only in-frame clonotypes and omits some of them. The repertoire holds under 95,000 clones, 93% seen once, with 6.2% in the top ten. Trimming shortened V by 4 bases and J by 1 base, and 11 bases separated the two germline ends. There are 14 residues in the CDR3. Per the germline V gene, CDR1 is SGHNT and CDR2 is YYREEE (reference sequence). The clonotype originates from an adult with an advanced solid tumor such as melanoma, head and neck, liver or kidney cancer. The chain carries TRBV5-4 and TRBJ1-1, with D possibly matching TRBD1 (5 bases). The sequenced sample was CD4+ or CD8+ T cells sorted from blood, obtained in a trial of the OX40 agonist ivuxolimab. The CDR3 loop reads CASSPGTANTEAFF. The CDR3 DNA reads TGTGCCAGCAGCCCGGGGACGGCGAACACTGAAGCTTTCTTT.